A single sample gave rise to the 10 T cell receptor beta chains below, sequenced in a study of vaccination and CD4 T cells after COVID-19. Which antigens these TCRs recognize remains unknown. Sequencing of the DNA from cultured CD4+ T cells was carried out with the Oncomine TCR Beta short-read assay. TCRdb re-called the PCR reads through MiXCR, storing one row per CDR3 protein. The sample lists 15,000 to 20,000 distinct CDR3 sequences, around 74% occurring once. Regarding treatment: roughly 10-day PBMC culture with coronavirus spike peptide pools or control peptides (ViraFEST assay). Input material: CD4+ T cells from blood, cultured in vitro. The receptors come from a human donor who had recovered from COVID-19.

This clonotype appeared a single time. V gene TRBV6-1 combines with J gene TRBJ1-2; D might be TRBD1 (5 bases). This CDR3 comprises 15 residues. V gave up 4 bases and J gave up 0 bases, with 12 bases separating them. The V gene's germline CDR1 is MNHNS and CDR2 SASEGT. The chain's CDR3 is CASSGAGTPNYGYTF. For the CDR3, the DNA is TGTGCCAGCAGTGGAGCAGGGACCCCTAACTATGGCTACACCTTC.

This clonotype occurred once. The chain has TRBV7-2 and TRBJ2-1, with 7 bases aligning to TRBD2. CDR3 length: 17 residues. V lost 2 bases and J lost 0; bases outside the gene matches: 7. From germline, CDR1 is SGHTA and CDR2 FQGNSA. CDR3 nucleotide sequence: TGTGCCAGCAGCTTACCGCCCGGGGACTACTCCTACAATGAGCAGTTCTTC. Its protein product is CASSLPPGDYSYNEQFF. Variable domain in full (rest from reference TRBV7-2 and TRBJ2-1): GAGVSQSPSNKVTEKGKDVELRCDPISGHTALYWYRQSLGQGLEFLIYFQGNSAPDKSGLPSDRFSAERTGGSVSTLTIQRTQQEDSAVYLCASSLPPGDYSYNEQFFGPGTRLTVL.

The chain has TRBV6-1 and TRBJ1-2; 7 bases align to TRBD1. The CDR3 sequence is 13 residues long. CDR1 and CDR2 (germline): MNHNS, SASEGT. The ends lost 6 bases at V and 4 bases at J; junction bases unmatched: 5. CDR3 bases: TGTGCCAGCAGCGGGGACAGCTCCTATGGCTACACCTTC. Residues: CASSGDSSYGYTF.

The V and J genes are TRBV20-1 and TRBJ2-1; D may be TRBD2 (5 bases). The CDR3 has 15 amino acids. Germline loops: CDR1 DFQATT, CDR2 SNEGSKA (reference sequence). V lost 5 bases and J 9 bases, leaving 23 bases between the germline ends. CDR3 in amino acids: CSAGGGPQANGEQFF. DNA of the CDR3: TGCAGTGCTGGAGGCGGGCCCCAGGCCAATGGTGAGCAGTTCTTC.

J is TRBJ1-2 and V is TRBV15, with TRBD1 as a possible D gene (6 bases). Germline V lookup: CDR1 LNHNV, CDR2 YYDKDF (reference sequence). The CDR3 spans 13 residues. With 1 base removed from V and 5 bases from J, the gap between germline ends came to 8 bases. The CDR3 reads CATSRVGTYGYTF. The CDR3 DNA follows: TGTGCCACCAGCAGAGTCGGGACATATGGCTACACCTTC.

The rearrangement joins TRBV19 to TRBJ2-7; unclear D gene. CDR1 is LNHDA, CDR2 SQIVND, per germline (reference sequence). CDR3 size: 17 residues. V was pared by 3 bases and J by 2 bases, with 20 bases between. CDR3 nucleotides: TGTGCCAGTAGTATCCATCCCAAGACAAGTACAGCCTACGAGCAGTACTTC. Amino acids: CASSIHPKTSTAYEQYF.

This clonotype appeared a few times. The chain has TRBV20-1 and TRBJ2-3; 9 bases line up with TRBD2. CDR1 DFQATT and CDR2 SNEGSKA come from the germline V gene (reference sequence). The CDR3 has 17 residues. J lost 1 base, V lost 1 base, and 9 bases had no gene match. CDR3 coding DNA: TGCAGTGCTAGAGGTCCCCCCCAGCGGGAGGGCACAGATACGCAGTATTTT. Protein: CSARGPPQREGTDTQYF.

The sample holds one count of this clonotype. This sequence joins TRBV19 and TRBJ1-1, with D perhaps matching TRBD1 (6 bases). The V gene lost 1 base and the J gene lost 4 bases, with 13 bases spanning the gap. Germline CDR1 and CDR2: LNHDA and SQIVND (reference sequence). CDR3 length equals 15 residues. The CDR3 bases are TGTGCCAGTAGTATAGTGGGGGCGCCGGGCACTGAAGCTTTCTTT. This sequence encodes CASSIVGAPGTEAFF.

This chain connects TRBV19 to TRBJ1-5; the D gene is possibly TRBD1 (6 bases). The CDR3 consists of 13 residues. The germline CDR1 and CDR2 sequences are LNHDA and SQIVND (reference sequence). The V and J ends lost 6 bases and 4 bases respectively, with 10 bases between them. The CDR3: CASRETGNQPQHF. The DNA of the CDR3 is TGTGCCAGTAGGGAAACAGGGAATCAGCCCCAGCATTTT.

The rearrangement joins TRBV19 to TRBJ1-2, with 11 nucleotides matching TRBD1. CDR1 is LNHDA and CDR2 is SQIVND in the germline V gene (reference sequence). The CDR3 loop spans 19 amino acids. V was pared by 2 bases and J by 5 bases, with 16 bases of the junction left unmatched. CDR3: CASSIPGGQGAQGLYGYTF. In nucleotides, the CDR3 is TGTGCCAGTAGTATACCGGGAGGACAGGGGGCGCAGGGCCTATATGGCTACACCTTC.